This T cell receptor (beta chain) emerged from a study of blood T cell repertoires in COVID-19. Study information: The samples span acute and convalescent COVID-19 from the United States, Italy and Spain. T cells, B-cell-depleted T cells, or PBMCs provided the cDNA or gDNA that served as material.

Source study methods: For nucleated cells, counts were estimated from reference gene primer amplification. Repertoires were generated with immunoSEQ multiplex PCR, while TCRdb's copy carries only in-frame clones and drops some. V and J calls and clone size are those listed in that table; D and trimming were worked out from the DNA. The table has about 74,000 clones, around 88% seen once. Germline trimming cut 4 bases from V and 6 bases from J; bases unmatched to any gene: 14. CDR3 length equals 16 residues. CDR1 and CDR2 (germline): SGDLS, YYNGEE. The sample consisted of peripheral blood. The rearrangement joins TRBV9 to TRBJ1-1; 8 nucleotides line up with TRBD1. The source of this sequence is a woman aged 80 or over with active or convalescent COVID-19. The CDR3 protein is CASSPRGQGAGAEAFF. The CDR3 coding sequence is TGTGCCAGCAGCCCTCGGGGGCAGGGGGCAGGGGCTGAAGCTTTCTTT.